The 10 T cell receptor beta chains given below trace back to one sample, sequenced in a study of vaccination effects on CD4 cells after COVID-19. The repertoire was sequenced with immunoSEQ multiplex PCR; TCRdb's copy has only in-frame clones and lacks some. The sample records approximately 37,000 clones, roughly 82% being singletons. Their antigens remain unidentified. After roughly eleven days in culture, the CD4+ T cells were isolated. The specimen comprised CD4+ T cells from PBMCs cultured without peptide, sampled before COVID-19 vaccination. The origin of the receptors is a human donor who received a COVID-19 vaccine.

The rearrangement uses TRBV18 and TRBJ1-4, with 7 bases matching TRBD1. Germline lookup yields CDR1 KGHSH and CDR2 LQKENI. The CDR3 extends over 16 amino acids. The trim removed 4 bases at V and 2 bases at J, leaving 7 bases unmatched. CDR3 sequence (DNA): TGTGCCAGCTCACGGAACAGGGGAAGCACTAATGAAAAACTGTTTTTT. It codes for CASSRNRGSTNEKLFF.

The CDR3 coding sequence is TGTGCCAGCAGCAATCGACAGGGTAACACCGGGGAGCTGTTTTTT. Translated: CASSNRQGNTGELFF. J is TRBJ2-2 and V is TRBV5-6; 7 bases fit TRBD1. The J segment lost 2 bases and the V segment lost 4 bases, leaving 5 bases of the junction unmatched. The CDR3 length is 15 residues. Germline-derived CDR1 and CDR2 are SGHDT and YYEEEE. The variable domain in full, with the rest retrieved from reference TRBV5-6 and TRBJ2-2, is DAGVTQSPTHLIKTRGQQVTLRCSPKSGHDTVSWYQQALGQGPQFIFQYYEEEERQRGNFPDRFSGHQFPNYSSELNVNALLLGDSALYLCASSNRQGNTGELFFGEGSRLTVL.

The CDR3, as DNA: TGCAGCGTTAGCGGTAGCACAGATACGCAGTATTTT. Translation gives CSVSGSTDTQYF. The chain uses TRBV29-1 and TRBJ2-3; TRBD2 might be the D (5 bases). CDR1 SQVTM and CDR2 ANQGSEA come from the germline V gene. CDR3 length: 12 amino acids. The V end lost 5 bases, the J end lost 0 bases, and 6 bases lay between the germline ends.

V usage is TRBV9 and J usage is TRBJ2-4, with a tentative D call TRBD1 (6 bases). V lost 3 bases, J lost 0 bases, and 7 bases lay in between. The CDR3 has 14 residues. Germline V lookup: CDR1 SGDLS, CDR2 YYNGEE. CDR3 nucleotide sequence: TGTGCCAGCAGCGAGGGGGTAGCCAAAAACATTCAGTACTTC. This translates into CASSEGVAKNIQYF.

The V gene is TRBV7-8, the J gene TRBJ2-2, with 8 bases that match TRBD1. The length of the CDR3 is 16 residues. With V trimmed by 5 bases and J by 4 bases, 9 bases remained unmatched. Per the germline V gene, CDR1 is SGHVS and CDR2 is FQNEAQ. The CDR3 loop reads CASSRTGLRSTGELFF. DNA of the CDR3: TGTGCCAGCAGCCGGACAGGGTTACGGAGCACCGGGGAGCTGTTTTTT. The entire variable domain, with the rest obtained from reference TRBV7-8 and TRBJ2-2, is as follows: GAGVSQSPRYKVAKRGQDVALRCDPISGHVSLFWYQQALGQGPEFLTYFQNEAQLDKSGLPSDRFFAERPEGSVSTLKIQRTQQEDSAVYLCASSRTGLRSTGELFFGEGSRLTVL.

V usage is TRBV30 and J usage is TRBJ1-5; TRBD1 agrees at 8 bases. V gave up 2 bases and J gave up 7 bases; unmatched junction bases: 7. CDR1 is GTSNPN, CDR2 SVGIG, per germline (reference sequence). The CDR3 extends over 14 amino acids. CDR3 sequence reads: CAWSSDRGGQPQHF. The DNA for the CDR3 is TGTGCCTGGAGTTCCGACAGGGGCGGCCAGCCCCAGCATTTT.

The V gene is TRBV24-1, the J gene TRBJ2-5; D is perhaps TRBD1 (6 bases). Trimming took off 3 bases at V and 7 bases at J, with 8 bases between the two ends. The CDR3 has 12 amino acids. Per germline, CDR1 KGHDR and CDR2 SFDVKD. Written as DNA, the CDR3 is TGTGCCACCAGTGATCCCAGGGGGACCCAGTACTTC. Translation gives CATSDPRGTQYF.

The chain carries TRBV18 and TRBJ2-1; 8 nucleotides line up with TRBD2. The V gene's germline CDR1 is KGHSH and CDR2 LQKENI. J lost 3 bases, V lost 1 base, and 5 bases had no gene match. CDR3 length equals 16 residues. CDR3 DNA sequence: TGTGCCAGCTCACCACAGAATAGCGGGGACTACAATGAGCAGTTCTTC. Residues: CASSPQNSGDYNEQFF.

This clone was seen more than once but under ten times. This chain connects TRBV2 to TRBJ1-3, with 8 bases that match TRBD1. With V trimmed by 6 bases and J by 8 bases, 6 bases remained unmatched. Germline CDR1 is SNHLY and CDR2 is FYNNEI. CDR3 length equals 13 residues. CDR3 DNA: TGTGCCAGCAGCATTGGACAGGGCTACACCATATATTTT. It yields the protein CASSIGQGYTIYF.

This chain joins TRBV14 and TRBJ2-1; perhaps D is TRBD1 or TRBD2 (5 bases each). Trimming shortened V by 5 bases and J by 2 bases, and 10 bases separated the two germline ends. The CDR3 consists of 14 residues. Germline CDR1 reads SGHDN; CDR2 reads FVKESK. The CDR3 DNA reads TGTGCCAGCAGCTCACCGGGACCCTACAATGAGCAGTTCTTC. It codes for CASSSPGPYNEQFF.